Shown below are 3 T cell receptor beta chains from a single sample sequenced in a study of blood T cell repertoires in COVID-19. TCRdb's copy holds only in-frame clones and misses some; the assay was immunoSEQ multiplex PCR. The table includes approximately 120,000 clones, about four fifths detected once. The sample consisted of PBMCs or T cells enriched from blood (not recorded which). The receptor set was obtained from a man younger than 40 who had recovered from COVID-19.

The chain uses TRBV11-3 and TRBJ2-5; 10 bases map to TRBD1. With 5 bases clipped from V and 1 base from J, the junction kept 7 bases outside the gene matches. Germline assignment: CDR1 SGHNT and CDR2 YENEEA. The CDR3 runs to 16 residues. The CDR3 sequence is CASSARTGGTQETQYF. In DNA, the CDR3 is TGTGCCAGCAGCGCCCGGACAGGGGGGACCCAAGAGACCCAGTACTTC.

This chain links TRBV3-1 (or the pseudogene TRBV3-2) with TRBJ2-2; 16 positions agree with TRBD2. Looked up from germline, CDR1 is LGHDT and CDR2 is YNNKEL (reference sequence). CDR3 length: 18 amino acids. V lost 4 bases, J lost 2 bases, and 4 bases stayed unmatched. The CDR3: CASSRGLAGGPNTGELFF. The CDR3, as DNA: TGTGCCAGCAGCCGGGGACTAGCGGGGGGGCCAAACACCGGGGAGCTGTTTTTT.

This clone has just a few counts. The rearrangement joins TRBV28 to TRBJ2-7, with a weak D call TRBD1 (5 bases). This CDR3 is built from 12 residues. In germline, CDR1 is MDHEN, CDR2 SYDVKM. Trimming removed 6 bases at V and 4 bases at J, with 10 bases between. CDR3 sequence: CASRETAYEQYF. The DNA for the CDR3 is TGTGCCAGCAGGGAGACAGCTTACGAGCAGTACTTC.